The 14 T cell receptor beta chains listed next were all sequenced from one sample in a study of shared clonotypes between healthy human individuals. Generated by immunoSEQ multiplex PCR, the TCRdb table keeps only in-frame clones and is missing some. In the table there are about 490,000 clones, about 82% of which are singletons. The sequenced sample was PBMCs. The receptors originated from a woman aged 40 to 49 in good health. Some clones in this sample may be carry-over from other donors' samples.

V gene TRBV19 combines with J gene TRBJ2-1; D tentatively fits TRBD1 or TRBD2 (6 bases each). V dropped 9 bases and J dropped 8 bases, with 20 bases sitting between them. Germline V lookup: CDR1 LNHDA, CDR2 SQIVND (reference sequence). CDR3 length equals 14 residues. The CDR3 protein is CARSAPEGGDEQFF. The CDR3 nucleotides are TGTGCCAGGAGTGCACCCGAGGGGGGCGATGAGCAGTTCTTC.

This chain connects TRBV18 to TRBJ2-3; possibly TRBD1 or TRBD2 for D (5 bases each). The CDR3 loop spans 17 amino acids. Germline V gives CDR1 KGHSH, CDR2 LQKENI. V was pared by 1 base and J by 4 bases, with 18 bases between. In DNA form, the CDR3 reads TGTGCCAGCTCACCACTTACCGGGACGGTGGGGGCAGATACGCAGTATTTT. This encodes CASSPLTGTVGADTQYF.

This clone was picked up one time. The chain carries TRBV28 and TRBJ2-7, with a weak D call TRBD1 (6 bases). Germline V CDR1 and CDR2: MDHEN, SYDVKM. V lost 2 bases and J lost 2, with 10 bases in between. This CDR3 spans 14 amino acids. The CDR3: CASSLGQGTYEQYF. In DNA, the CDR3 is TGTGCCAGCAGTTTAGGCCAGGGGACCTACGAGCAGTACTTC.

This sequence joins TRBV9 and TRBJ1-4; TRBD1 aligns across 7 bases. Germline V lookup: CDR1 SGDLS, CDR2 YYNGEE. V gave up 0 bases and J gave up 7 bases; unmatched junction bases: 6. The CDR3 is 15 residues long. The CDR3 loop reads CASSVGPGGVEKLFF. CDR3 DNA sequence: TGTGCCAGCAGCGTAGGGCCAGGGGGAGTTGAAAAACTGTTTTTT.

The chain combines TRBV18 with TRBJ2-2; a possible D gene is TRBD1 (6 bases). CDR1 is KGHSH and CDR2 is LQKENI in the germline V gene. V lost 1 base and J 5 bases, leaving 14 bases between the germline ends. The length of the CDR3 is 16 residues. The CDR3 nucleotides read TGTGCCAGCTCACCACGTGTAGGGGGAGTAACCGGGGAGCTGTTTTTT. Translated, it gives CASSPRVGGVTGELFF.

Turning to this clone: A much more abundant neighbour one base away suggests this may be a read error. It is likely a read error, because the conserved phenylalanine at the end of the CDR3 is missing. The genes are TRBV9 and TRBJ2-7; 10 bases line up with TRBD2. V lost 0 bases to trimming and J lost 4 bases; unmatched junction nucleotides: 4. Germline V lookup: CDR1 SGDLS, CDR2 YYNGEE. The CDR3 extends over 15 amino acids. As DNA, the CDR3 is TGTGCCAGCAGCGTAGGGCTAGCGGGAGCATACGAGCAGTACCTC. Translated, it gives CASSVGLAGAYEQYL.

The V gene is TRBV7-5, the J gene TRBJ2-3; TRBD2, the table's D call, was not compared with the DNA. TRBV7-5 is flagged as a pseudogene. This CDR3 is 16 amino acids long. CDR3 protein: CARSFGDYRGVDTQYF. In nucleotides, the CDR3 is TGTGCCAGAAGCTTTGGAGACTACCGAGGCGTAGATACGCAGTATTTT.

V gene TRBV5-1 combines with J gene TRBJ1-2; TRBD1 matches at 8 bases. There are 15 residues in the CDR3. CDR1 and CDR2 (germline): SGHRS, YFSETQ. With 7 bases clipped from V and 3 bases from J, the junction kept 11 bases outside the gene matches. The CDR3 DNA is TGCGCCAGCGGCCCGCAGGGGGCGCTCGACTATGGCTACACCTTC. Protein sequence: CASGPQGALDYGYTF.

The CDR3 protein is CASSYRGGAGAFF. The CDR3 DNA sequence: TGTGCCAGCAGCTACCGGGGGGGAGCGGGGGCTTTCTTT. The genes are TRBV6-5 and TRBJ1-1, with a possible D match to TRBD1 (5 bases). The CDR3 is 13 amino acids. Germline CDR1 reads MNHEY; CDR2 reads SVGAGI. V dropped 6 bases and J dropped 11 bases, with 19 bases sitting between them.

The chain combines TRBV18 with TRBJ2-5; 7 bases line up with TRBD1. This CDR3 is 13 amino acids long. The V segment lost 4 bases and the J segment 2 bases; nucleotides outside the gene matches: 1. CDR1 is KGHSH, CDR2 LQKENI, per germline. The CDR3 coding sequence is TGTGCCAGCTCACGGACAGGTCAAGAGACCCAGTACTTC. Its translation is CASSRTGQETQYF.

V and J are TRBV19 and TRBJ1-5; no reliable D call. CDR3 length: 14 residues. The V and J ends lost 6 bases and 7 bases respectively, with 16 bases between them. Germline CDR1 LNHDA, CDR2 SQIVND (reference sequence). This CDR3 reads CASSRRGGGQPQHF. CDR3 in DNA: TGTGCCAGTAGCCGCCGGGGTGGCGGACAGCCCCAGCATTTT. Supplemented by reference TRBV19 and TRBJ1-5, the full variable domain reads DGGITQSPKYLFRKEGQNVTLSCEQNLNHDAMYWYRQDPGQGLRLIYYSQIVNDFQKGDIAEGYSVSREKKESFPLTVTSAQKNPTAFYLCASSRRGGGQPQHFGDGTRLSIL.

The gene calls are TRBV5-1 and TRBJ2-5; the D gene could be TRBD1 or TRBD2 (5 bases each). V lost 2 bases to trimming and J lost 5 bases, with 7 bases between them. Germline-derived CDR1 and CDR2 are SGHRS and YFSETQ. The CDR3 length is 12 residues. CDR3 region: CASSFGAETQYF. The CDR3 DNA sequence: TGCGCCAGCAGCTTCGGGGCTGAGACCCAGTACTTC.

This chain joins TRBV7-2 and TRBJ2-5; either TRBD1 or TRBD2 may supply D (5 bases each). The CDR3 is 16 residues long. Germline V gene lookup returns CDR1 SGHTA and CDR2 FQGNSA. Trimming shortened V by 1 base and J by 2 bases, and 14 bases separated the two germline ends. CDR3 in DNA: TGTGCCAGCAGCTTAGGGCCGGGGCAGGAACAAGAGACCCAGTACTTC. It translates to CASSLGPGQEQETQYF. The variable domain in full, completed from reference TRBV7-2 and TRBJ2-5, reads GAGVSQSPSNKVTEKGKDVELRCDPISGHTALYWYRQSLGQGLEFLIYFQGNSAPDKSGLPSDRFSAERTGGSVSTLTIQRTQQEDSAVYLCASSLGPGQEQETQYFGPGTRLLVL.

This chain links TRBV2 with TRBJ2-5; D is undetermined. The end of the DNA is better explained by TRBJ2-7, so the J call may be wrong. Germline values: CDR1 SNHLY, CDR2 FYNNEI. CDR3 length: 12 residues. The CDR3 coding sequence is TGTGCCAGCAGGCCGGATACCTACGAGCAGTACTTC. Protein: CASRPDTYEQYF.